The T cell receptor delta chain described here comes from a study of γδ T cells in repeated Plasmodium falciparum infection. Study-wide context: Over roughly 640 days, donors received four mosquito-bite P. falciparum NF54 infections.

This clone occurred a few times. What it binds is not known. This likely stems from a read error, as it lies one base from a far larger clone. Distinct nucleotide sequences in the sample also encode this CDR3. Sequencing covered both gamma and delta TCR chains per sample. TCRdb processed the multiplex PCR reads again with the CATT caller. The sample yields about 57,000 delta-chain clones, approximately 1.5% seen once. General observations from the study: Malian donors came from one small rural village, predominantly one ethnic group.

The clonotype was recovered from a pool of human donors (malaria-infected and uninfected, not separated). The sample taken for sequencing was gamma-delta T cells from blood.

This chain's CDR3 is CALGEGLHRAKTGGSFPPYTDKLIF. CDR3 sequence (DNA): TGTGCTCTTGGGGAAGGACTGCATCGGGCGAAGACTGGGGGATCATTTCCCCCGTACACCGATAAACTCATCTTT. The chain joins TRDV1 to TRDJ1; 10 nucleotides match TRDD3. The J gene is not listed in TCRdb, so it was assigned here from a DNA match to germline. Germline V gene data show CDR1 as TSWWSYY and CDR2 as QGS. J lost 0 bases, V lost 2 bases, and 30 bases had no gene match. This CDR3 contains 25 residues.